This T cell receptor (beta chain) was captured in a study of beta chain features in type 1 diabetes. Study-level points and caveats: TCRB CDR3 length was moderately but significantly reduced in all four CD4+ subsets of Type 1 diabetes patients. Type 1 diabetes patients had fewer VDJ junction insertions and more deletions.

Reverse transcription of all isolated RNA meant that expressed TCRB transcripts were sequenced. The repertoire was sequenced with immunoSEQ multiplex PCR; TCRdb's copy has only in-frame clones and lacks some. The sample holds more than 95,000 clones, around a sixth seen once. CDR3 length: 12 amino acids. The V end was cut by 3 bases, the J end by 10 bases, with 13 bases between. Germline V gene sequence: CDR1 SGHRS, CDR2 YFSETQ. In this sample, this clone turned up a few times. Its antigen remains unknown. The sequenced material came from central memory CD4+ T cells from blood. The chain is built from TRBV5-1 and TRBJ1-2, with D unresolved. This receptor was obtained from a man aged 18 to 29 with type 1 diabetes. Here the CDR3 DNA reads TGCGCCAGCAGCTATGACTTGATTGACTACACCTTC. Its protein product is CASSYDLIDYTF.